Shown below are 21 T cell receptor beta chains from a single sample sequenced in a study of blood T cell repertoires in COVID-19 (dated by TCRdb to the early 2020s). The protocol used for the library was the immunoSEQ multiplex PCR assay. This immuneACCESS table, as held by TCRdb, lists in-frame sequences with V and J called but not all clones. Of the missing ones, under half trace to an unresolved V gene in checked studies; the others have no known cause. This sample comprises about 71,000 clones, approximately 90% of them detected only once. The ten largest clones represent under 6.5% of the sample. The sequenced sample consisted of peripheral blood. All receptors come from a woman aged 18 to 35 with acute or convalescent COVID-19.

V usage is TRBV6-2 or TRBV6-3 and J usage is TRBJ2-1, with 10 bases fitting TRBD2. This CDR3 has 14 amino acids. After removal of 5 bases from V and 9 bases from J, the junction contained 7 bases not matched to a gene. CDR1 and CDR2 from the germline V gene are MNHEY and SVGEGT. The CDR3 sequence: CASSSGRAWGEQFF. In DNA, the CDR3 is TGTGCCAGCAGTAGCGGGAGGGCCTGGGGTGAGCAGTTCTTC.

The rearrangement joins TRBV5-1 to TRBJ2-7, with D possibly TRBD1 on 5 matching bases. The CDR3 extends over 16 amino acids. The ends were cut back, 0 bases at V and 3 bases at J, with 16 bases in the middle. Per the germline V gene, CDR1 is SGHRS and CDR2 is YFSETQ. The CDR3 DNA is TGCGCCAGCAGCTTGGGAACGTCAGGGATGGTCTACGAGCAGTACTTC. Its translation: CASSLGTSGMVYEQYF.

This rearrangement joins TRBV3-1 (or the pseudogene TRBV3-2) to TRBJ2-5; TRBD2 agrees at 9 bases. The CDR3 sequence is 16 residues long. J lost 1 base, V lost 1 base, and 4 bases had no gene match. Germline lookup yields CDR1 LGHDT and CDR2 YNNKEL (reference sequence). DNA for the CDR3: TGTGCCAGCAGCCAAGGATCTAGCGGGGTCCAAGAGACCCAGTACTTC. This gives the protein CASSQGSSGVQETQYF.

The chain is built from TRBV5-1 and TRBJ2-1; tentatively, D is TRBD1 (6 bases). The CDR3 totals 16 residues. CDR1 is SGHRS and CDR2 is YFSETQ in the germline V gene. V lost 0 bases to trimming and J lost 9 bases, with 19 bases between them. In DNA form, the CDR3 reads TGCGCCAGCAGCTTGGGTACTTTAAGGGGGATTACTGAGCAGTTCTTC. Protein sequence: CASSLGTLRGITEQFF.

V usage is TRBV12-3 or TRBV12-4 and J usage is TRBJ1-2; D is unclear. V was pared by 7 bases and J by 0 bases, with 9 bases between. The length of the CDR3 is 13 residues. CDR3 in DNA: TGTGCCAGCACTCTAGGCCCTAACTATGGCTACACCTTC. This encodes CASTLGPNYGYTF.

V and J are TRBV21-1 and TRBJ2-7; no DNA check was done on the table's D call, TRBD1. TRBV21-1 is a pseudogene locus. The CDR3 has 18 amino acids. CDR3: CASSKGGVDRGEPYEQYF. The CDR3 nucleotides are TGTGCCAGCAGCAAAGGGGGTGTCGACAGGGGTGAACCCTACGAGCAGTACTTC.

This chain connects TRBV2 to TRBJ2-3; a possible D gene is TRBD2 (7 bases). Germline values: CDR1 SNHLY, CDR2 FYNNEI. The V end lost 3 bases, the J end lost 4 bases, and 11 bases lay between the germline ends. CDR3 length equals 14 residues. The CDR3 loop reads CASSDGGAADTQYF. CDR3 DNA sequence: TGTGCCAGCAGTGATGGGGGGGCGGCAGATACGCAGTATTTT.

The V call is TRBV11-2, the J call TRBJ2-3, with 9 bases lining up with TRBD2. Germline V gene sequence: CDR1 SGHAT, CDR2 FQNNGV. V shed 1 base and J 4 bases; nucleotides not matched to a gene: 9. CDR3 size: 17 residues. The CDR3 protein is CASSLGREGRFSDTQYF. CDR3 coding DNA: TGTGCCAGCAGCTTAGGGCGGGAGGGCCGATTTTCAGATACGCAGTATTTT.

The chain is built from TRBV11-2 and TRBJ2-1; 8 nucleotides match TRBD2. Germline V gene sequence: CDR1 SGHAT, CDR2 FQNNGV. This CDR3 is 16 amino acids long. V was clipped by 5 bases and J by 6 bases; unmatched bases: 12. As DNA, the CDR3 is TGTGCCAGCAGCGGATTAACTAGCGGAAGCCCCAATGAGCAGTTCTTC. Translation gives CASSGLTSGSPNEQFF.

Regarding this clone: Other DNA sequences in this specimen translate into the identical CDR3. V usage is TRBV11-2 and J usage is TRBJ2-7; 11 bases agree with TRBD1. The J segment lost 4 bases and the V segment lost 1 base, leaving 6 bases of the junction unmatched. This CDR3 is built from 16 residues. Germline V CDR1 and CDR2: SGHAT, FQNNGV. CDR3 in DNA: TGTGCCAGCAGCTTAGGGCCGGGACAGGGGGGGTACGAGCAGTACTTC. This encodes CASSLGPGQGGYEQYF.

The chain recombines TRBV30 with TRBJ1-3; 7 bases line up with TRBD1. There are 15 residues in the CDR3. Trimming at V came to 7 bases and at J to 1 base, leaving 10 bases not matched to a gene. Germline assignment: CDR1 GTSNPN and CDR2 SVGIG (reference sequence). The chain's CDR3 is CAYRGGLTSGNTIYF. The CDR3 coding sequence is TGTGCCTACCGAGGGGGCTTAACTTCTGGAAACACCATATATTTT.

This rearrangement joins TRBV7-2 to TRBJ1-6; 8 bases match TRBD1. This CDR3 has 15 amino acids. Germline CDR1 is SGHTA and CDR2 is FQGNSA. With 5 bases clipped from V and 7 bases from J, the junction kept 7 bases outside the gene matches. CDR3 bases: TGTGCCAGCAGCCAACGGGACAGGAGGAATTCACCCCTCCACTTT. Translating gives CASSQRDRRNSPLHF.

This clone appeared a single time. This chain uses TRBV7-8 with TRBJ1-1, with 8 nucleotides matching TRBD1. The CDR3 totals 16 residues. With 5 bases clipped from V and 1 base from J, the junction kept 9 bases outside the gene matches. Germline V gives CDR1 SGHVS, CDR2 FQNEAQ. CDR3: CASSTGQGSGNTEAFF. In DNA, the CDR3 is TGTGCCAGCAGCACAGGACAGGGCTCGGGGAACACTGAAGCTTTCTTT.

The chain couples TRBV15 to TRBJ1-4; no clear D gene. The CDR3 totals 14 residues. V lost 0 bases, J lost 4 bases, and 6 bases lay in between. CDR1 is LNHNV and CDR2 is YYDKDF in the germline V gene (reference sequence). DNA of the CDR3: TGTGCCACCAGCAGAGATTTCGGTAATGAAAAACTGTTTTTT. This translates into CATSRDFGNEKLFF.

The rearrangement links TRBV9 to TRBJ2-6; no firm D call. The CDR3 has 15 amino acids. Germline CDR1 and CDR2: SGDLS and YYNGEE. Trimming cost V 1 base and J 4 bases, with 9 bases left between them. CDR3 sequence reads: CASSVMSTGANVLTF. The CDR3 DNA follows: TGTGCCAGCAGCGTAATGAGCACCGGGGCCAACGTCCTGACTTTC.

This chain connects TRBV2 to TRBJ1-1; 7 bases map to TRBD1. The CDR3 consists of 15 residues. The ends lost 5 bases at V and 1 base at J; junction bases unmatched: 7. Per germline, CDR1 SNHLY and CDR2 FYNNEI. This CDR3 reads CASSRQGKANTEAFF. The CDR3 nucleotides are TGTGCCAGCAGTCGACAGGGCAAAGCGAACACTGAAGCTTTCTTT.

CDR3 protein: CASRGRNLGGDEQFF. In DNA form, the CDR3 reads TGCGCCAGCAGGGGCAGGAACCTGGGTGGCGATGAGCAGTTCTTC. The chain couples TRBV10-2 to TRBJ2-1, with unresolved D. Germline values: CDR1 WSHSY, CDR2 SAAADI. The CDR3 has 15 amino acids. Trimming left V 6 bases short and J 8 bases short, with 20 bases between.

The chain recombines TRBV7-6 with TRBJ2-1; 14 positions match TRBD2. Germline trimming cut 1 base from V and 8 bases from J; bases unmatched to any gene: 10. The germline V gene has CDR1 SGHVS and CDR2 FNYEAQ. There are 18 residues in the CDR3. This CDR3 reads CASSLEGPGLAGVYEQFF. CDR3 bases: TGTGCCAGCAGCTTAGAGGGCCCGGGACTAGCGGGAGTCTATGAGCAGTTCTTC.

This chain joins TRBV29-1 and TRBJ1-2, with D possibly TRBD1 on 5 matching bases. The CDR3 is 13 residues long. V was trimmed by 3 bases and J by 1 base, leaving 9 bases between them. Germline CDR1 is SQVTM and CDR2 is ANQGSEA. CDR3 sequence reads: CSVDGRDNYGYTF. For the CDR3, the DNA is TGCAGCGTTGATGGCAGGGATAACTATGGCTACACCTTC.

The chain is built from TRBV2 and TRBJ2-1; 9 bases map to TRBD2. The V gene end was trimmed by 7 bases and the J gene end by 10 bases; junction bases not matched to a gene: 14. The length of the CDR3 is 15 residues. CDR1 is SNHLY, CDR2 FYNNEI, per germline. The CDR3 reads CASTELAGPLGEQFF. The CDR3 DNA reads as TGTGCCAGCACCGAGCTAGCGGGACCTTTGGGAGAGCAGTTCTTC.

The chain is built from TRBV12-3 or TRBV12-4 and TRBJ1-1; unclear D gene. This CDR3 comprises 13 residues. V was pared by 2 bases and J by 6 bases, with 10 bases between. CDR3 bases: TGTGCCAGCAGTTTACGCGGGGTGCCTGAAGCTTTCTTT. This encodes CASSLRGVPEAFF.